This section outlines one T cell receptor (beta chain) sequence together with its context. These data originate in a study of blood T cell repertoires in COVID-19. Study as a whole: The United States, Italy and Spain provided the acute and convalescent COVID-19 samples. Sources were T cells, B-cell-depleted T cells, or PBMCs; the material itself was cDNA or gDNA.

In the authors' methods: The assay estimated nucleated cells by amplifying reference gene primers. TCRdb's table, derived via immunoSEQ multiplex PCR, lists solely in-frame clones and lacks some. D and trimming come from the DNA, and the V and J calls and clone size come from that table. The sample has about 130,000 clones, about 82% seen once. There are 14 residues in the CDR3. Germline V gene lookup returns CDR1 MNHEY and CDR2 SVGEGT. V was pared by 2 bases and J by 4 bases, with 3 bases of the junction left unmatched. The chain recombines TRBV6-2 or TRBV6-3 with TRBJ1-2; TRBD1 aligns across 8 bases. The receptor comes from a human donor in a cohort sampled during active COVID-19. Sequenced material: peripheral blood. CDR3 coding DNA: TGTGCCAGCAGTTACCTCACAGGGGGCTATGGCTACACCTTC. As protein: CASSYLTGGYGYTF.